Shown below are 22 T cell receptor beta chains from a single sample sequenced in a study of blood T cell repertoires in COVID-19 (dated by TCRdb to 2018 to 2021). The library was built by means of the immunoSEQ multiplex PCR assay. The immuneACCESS repertoire file appears here via TCRdb, limited to in-frame rearrangements. These files lack a portion of the clones; in checked studies, under half of the deficit traces to unresolved V genes, and the cause of the others is not known. This sample comprises about 280,000 clones, 75% to 90% of them detected only once. The ten top clones hold 2.5% to 3% of the sample. The sample was peripheral blood. These receptors all come from a young woman with active or convalescent COVID-19.

This chain connects TRBV6-2 or TRBV6-3 to TRBJ2-1, with TRBD2 matching 11 bases. The length of the CDR3 is 20 residues. CDR1 is MNHEY, CDR2 SVGEGT, per germline. The junction had 16 bases not matched to a gene; V was cut back by 4 bases and J by 2 bases. The CDR3 here is CASSSLGLAGGQRAYNEQFF. The CDR3 nucleotides read TGTGCCAGCAGTTCGCTAGGGCTAGCGGGGGGACAACGGGCCTACAATGAGCAGTTCTTC.

The chain is built from TRBV5-1 and TRBJ2-1, with 9 bases lining up with TRBD1. V trimming: 4 bases; J trimming: 6 bases; junction bases outside the gene matches: 5. This CDR3 comprises 14 residues. Germline assignment: CDR1 SGHRS and CDR2 YFSETQ. The DNA for the CDR3 is TGCGCCAGCAGCAGGGGACAGGGAAGCAATGAGCAGTTCTTC. Translating it yields CASSRGQGSNEQFF.

The CDR3 reads CASSLGTGLFYEQYF. The CDR3 bases are TGCGCCAGCAGCTTGGGGACAGGGCTTTTCTACGAGCAGTACTTC. The chain links TRBV5-1 to TRBJ2-7; the match to TRBD1 covers 8 bases. Germline V gives CDR1 SGHRS, CDR2 YFSETQ. This CDR3 region has 15 residues. The J segment lost 3 bases and the V segment lost 0 bases, leaving 5 bases of the junction unmatched.

The chain combines TRBV7-9 with TRBJ2-4; 7 nucleotides line up with TRBD1. V dropped 3 bases and J dropped 2; count of bases not matched to a gene: 16. Germline V gives CDR1 SEHNR, CDR2 FQNEAQ (reference sequence). This CDR3 is built from 19 residues. The CDR3 DNA reads as TGTGCCAGCAGCTTGGGTGAGGGCGAGGGGGCCGTAACCAAAAACATTCAGTACTTC. It encodes CASSLGEGEGAVTKNIQYF.

The chain combines TRBV5-1 with TRBJ2-1; D is undetermined. Germline V lookup: CDR1 SGHRS, CDR2 YFSETQ. The CDR3 covers 13 residues. Trimming shortened V by 3 bases and J by 4 bases, and 8 bases separated the two germline ends. The DNA for the CDR3 is TGCGCCAGCAGCTCCGACTCTTACAATGAGCAGTTCTTC. This encodes CASSSDSYNEQFF.

The chain couples TRBV2 to TRBJ1-6, with a tentative D call TRBD1 (6 bases). Germline CDR1 SNHLY, CDR2 FYNNEI. Trimming took off 4 bases at V and 5 bases at J, with 9 bases between the two ends. The CDR3 spans 14 residues. The CDR3 sequence: CASSGAGDNSPLHF. CDR3 nucleotide sequence: TGTGCCAGCAGTGGGGCAGGGGATAATTCACCCCTCCACTTT.

V usage is TRBV3-1 (or the pseudogene TRBV3-2) and J usage is TRBJ1-1, with TRBD1 matching over 9 bases. The length of the CDR3 is 14 residues. With V trimmed by 6 bases and J by 10 bases, 12 bases remained unmatched. Germline CDR1 LGHDT, CDR2 YNNKEL (reference sequence). CDR3 amino acids: CASSLQGANHGAFF. As DNA, the CDR3 is TGTGCCAGCAGTCTACAGGGGGCAAATCACGGAGCTTTCTTT.

V is TRBV6-6 and J is TRBJ1-2; D unclear. The V and J ends lost 7 bases and 7 bases respectively, with 19 bases between them. Germline lookup yields CDR1 MNHNY and CDR2 SVGAGI (reference sequence). The CDR3 is 14 residues long. CDR3 residues: CASTQSAGIGGYTF. The DNA of the CDR3 is TGTGCCAGCACCCAGAGCGCGGGGATCGGTGGCTACACCTTC.

CDR3 sequence (DNA): TGTGCCAGCAGCCGGGAAGTTCAGCCCCAGCATTTT. Translation: CASSREVQPQHF. The genes are TRBV7-9 and TRBJ1-5; D remains unclear. The V and J ends lost 5 bases and 6 bases respectively, with 8 bases between them. This CDR3 comprises 12 residues. Germline V CDR1 and CDR2: SEHNR, FQNEAQ (reference sequence). The entire variable domain, with the rest obtained from reference TRBV7-9 and TRBJ1-5, is as follows: DTGVSQNPRHKITKRGQNVTFRCDPISEHNRLYWYRQTLGQGPEFLTYFQNEAQLEKSRLLSDRFSAERPKGSFSTLEIQRTEQGDSAMYLCASSREVQPQHFGDGTRLSIL.

The rearrangement links TRBV5-5 to TRBJ2-3; TRBD1 might be the D (6 bases). This CDR3 has 14 amino acids. V lost 0 bases and J 3 bases, leaving 8 bases between the germline ends. Germline V gene data show CDR1 as SGHKS and CDR2 as YYEKEE (reference sequence). This chain's CDR3 is CASSLGGRTDTQYF. CDR3 coding DNA: TGTGCCAGCAGCTTGGGGGGGCGGACAGATACGCAGTATTTT.

The V and J genes are TRBV24-1 and TRBJ1-5; TRBD1 matches at 7 bases. The CDR3 is 17 amino acids. Looked up from germline, CDR1 is KGHDR and CDR2 is SFDVKD. With V trimmed by 2 bases and J by 1 base, 7 bases remained unmatched. CDR3 nucleotide sequence: TGTGCCACCAGTGATTCCTCCCGACAGGGAAGCAATCAGCCCCAGCATTTT. It codes for CATSDSSRQGSNQPQHF.

As DNA, the CDR3 is TGTGCCAGCAGCTTAGCGACAGAGCTCAACTATGGCTACACCTTC. This encodes CASSLATELNYGYTF. The chain employs TRBV7-8 and TRBJ1-2; D might be TRBD1 (5 bases). The CDR3 sequence is 15 residues long. Germline CDR1 and CDR2: SGHVS and FQNEAQ. The V end lost 0 bases, the J end lost 2 bases, and 10 bases lay between the germline ends.

V is TRBV5-4 and J is TRBJ2-1; 7 nucleotides agree with TRBD1. The CDR3 length is 13 residues. V trimming: 4 bases; J trimming: 7 bases; junction bases outside the gene matches: 5. Germline CDR1 SGHNT, CDR2 YYREEE (reference sequence). CDR3 residues: CASSLGQANEQFF. For the CDR3, the DNA is TGTGCCAGCAGCCTTGGACAGGCAAATGAGCAGTTCTTC.

The chain carries TRBV11-3 and TRBJ1-1; D is possibly TRBD1 (6 bases). Trimming pared 6 bases from V and 5 bases from J, leaving 10 bases between. Looked up from germline, CDR1 is SGHNT and CDR2 is YENEEA. This CDR3 comprises 12 residues. CDR3 nucleotides: TGTGCCAGCAGTCAACAGGGTACTGAAGCTTTCTTT. It specifies CASSQQGTEAFF.

This rearrangement joins TRBV3-1 (or the pseudogene TRBV3-2) to TRBJ2-1, with 10 bases aligning to TRBD1. The junction had 7 bases not matched to a gene; V was cut back by 4 bases and J by 4 bases. In germline, CDR1 is LGHDT, CDR2 YNNKEL (reference sequence). The CDR3 has 16 amino acids. The CDR3 region is CASSREGTGVYNEQFF. CDR3 bases: TGTGCCAGCAGCCGAGAAGGGACAGGGGTGTACAATGAGCAGTTCTTC.

This clone was detected once. J is TRBJ2-3 and V is TRBV2; D is unresolved. The CDR3 has 14 residues. Germline V gene lookup returns CDR1 SNHLY and CDR2 FYNNEI. V lost 4 bases to trimming and J lost 4 bases, with 12 bases between them. The CDR3, as DNA: TGTGCCAGCAGTGCTAATAGTCCGCCAGATACGCAGTATTTT. This gives the protein CASSANSPPDTQYF.

Details on this clone: A junction boundary mismatches the germline segment, possibly from a read error. The V and J genes are TRBV3-1 (or the pseudogene TRBV3-2) and TRBJ2-1; D may be TRBD2 (6 bases). Per the germline V gene, CDR1 is LGHDT and CDR2 is YNNKEL (reference sequence). The CDR3 has 15 residues. CDR3 sequence (DNA): TGTGCCAGCAGCCAAACAAGTTGGGCCGGGACCGGGAGCGTCTTC. It encodes CASSQTSWAGTGSVF.

The chain has TRBV7-2 and TRBJ1-4; the D gene is possibly TRBD1 (6 bases). With 5 bases removed from V and 7 bases from J, the gap between germline ends came to 17 bases. This CDR3 is built from 15 residues. The germline V gene has CDR1 SGHTA and CDR2 FQGNSA. The CDR3, as DNA: TGTGCCAGCAGCCTCGGGACCCAGGGGAGTGAAAAACTGTTTTTT. Its protein product is CASSLGTQGSEKLFF.

The gene calls are TRBV2 and TRBJ1-6, with TRBD1 matching over 9 bases. Trimming removed 6 bases from V and 0 bases from J; junction bases left unmatched: 3. CDR1 and CDR2 from the germline V gene are SNHLY and FYNNEI. The CDR3 is 16 residues long. The CDR3 loop reads CASSGTGSSYNSPLHF. The CDR3 nucleotides read TGTGCCAGCAGCGGGACAGGGAGCTCCTATAATTCACCCCTCCACTTT. The full variable domain, its missing parts supplied by reference TRBV2 and TRBJ1-6, is EPEVTQTPSHQVTQMGQEVILRCVPISNHLYFYWYRQILGQKVEFLVSFYNNEISEKSEIFDDQFSVERPDGSNFTLKIRSTKLEDSAMYFCASSGTGSSYNSPLHFGNGTRLTVT.

This clone was picked up many times. The chain carries TRBV4-2 and TRBJ2-5, with TRBD2 identical over 13 bases. The ends lost 0 bases at V and 2 bases at J; junction bases unmatched: 6. The CDR3 extends over 18 amino acids. Germline values: CDR1 LGHNA, CDR2 YNFKEQ. Written as DNA, the CDR3 is TGTGCCAGCAGCCAAGAACTAGCGGGGGGGCCACGGCAAGAGACCCAGTACTTC. The encoded protein is CASSQELAGGPRQETQYF.

The chain combines TRBV15 with TRBJ2-7; tentatively, D is TRBD2 (5 bases). Trimming cost V 0 bases and J 1 base, with 19 bases left between them. The germline V gene has CDR1 LNHNV and CDR2 YYDKDF (reference sequence). The CDR3 has 18 residues. The CDR3 region is CATSRDELLVGRSYEQYF. The CDR3 nucleotides are TGTGCCACCAGCAGAGATGAGTTATTAGTGGGGAGATCCTACGAGCAGTACTTC.

Only one count was recorded for this clone. The chain couples TRBV21-1 to TRBJ2-2; the table's D call, TRBD2, was not checked against the DNA. TRBV21-1 is a pseudogene. The CDR3 consists of 21 residues. CDR3 nucleotides: TGTGCCAGCAGCAAAGCAGTTCTGAGGACTAGCGGGGGGAGGGCCACCGGGGAGCTGTTTTTT. Translated, it gives CASSKAVLRTSGGRATGELFF.